This T cell receptor beta chain comes out of a study of OX40 agonist ivuxolimab in advanced cancers. Turning to the study itself: Patients were dosed with the agonistic anti-OX40 (CD134) antibody ivuxolimab. Patients treated during dose escalation were battling hepatocellular carcinoma, melanoma, renal cell or head and neck cancer. Allowance was made for prior anti-PD-1, anti-PD-L1 or anti-CTLA-4 therapy, and around 41% had some. Points from the study as a whole: Expanded clones were, on average, more numerous in CD8+ T cells than in CD4+.

Concerning this clone: Antigen specificity is unknown.

Unmatched junction bases numbered 7, after V lost 8 bases and J lost 0 bases. Per the germline V gene, CDR1 is SNHLY and CDR2 is FYNNEI. There are 14 residues in the CDR3. Profiling relied on immunoSEQ multiplex PCR, and the TCRdb table lists in-frame clones only, not all of them. The data hold more than 80,000 clones, with approximately 93% observed a single time. This clonotype originated in an adult with an advanced solid tumor such as melanoma, head and neck, liver or kidney cancer. The material was CD4+ or CD8+ T cells sorted from blood, obtained in a trial of the OX40 agonist ivuxolimab. The genes are TRBV2 and TRBJ2-7, with TRBD1 matching over 7 bases. CDR3: CASWPGQISYEQYF. The CDR3 nucleotides are TGTGCCAGCTGGCCGGGACAGATCTCCTACGAGCAGTACTTC. Full variable domain (rest looked up from reference TRBV2 and TRBJ2-7): EPEVTQTPSHQVTQMGQEVILRCVPISNHLYFYWYRQILGQKVEFLVSFYNNEISEKSEIFDDQFSVERPDGSNFTLKIRSTKLEDSAMYFCASWPGQISYEQYFGPGTRLTVT.